The clone carrying this T cell receptor (beta chain) was seen a handful of times. Expressed TCRB transcripts were sequenced, since all the RNA that had been isolated was reverse transcribed. Clones were read by immunoSEQ multiplex PCR, and TCRdb kept only the in-frame ones, dropping some. Of 200,000 to 300,000 clones listed, around 68% were seen once; the top ten hold 0.053%. The data were obtained in a study of beta chain features in type 1 diabetes. Across the whole study: The study found patients and healthy donors alike in age, gender and cell yields.

The V gene's germline CDR1 is GTSNPN and CDR2 SVGIG (reference sequence). V lost 7 bases and J 1 base, leaving 2 bases between the germline ends. This CDR3 region has 11 residues. The gene calls are TRBV30 and TRBJ2-6; D not certain. This TCR came from a man aged 30 to 45 in good health. Specimen: naive CD4+ T cells from blood. CDR3 region: CALSGANVLTF. The CDR3 coding sequence is TGTGCCTTGTCTGGGGCCAACGTCCTGACTTTC. Together with reference TRBV30 and TRBJ2-6, the CDR3 gives the full variable domain: SQTIHQWPATLVQPVGSPLSLECTVEGTSNPNLYWYRQAAGRGLQLLFYSVGIGQISSEVPQNLSASRPQDRQFILSSKKLLLSDSGFYLCALSGANVLTFGAGSRLTVL.